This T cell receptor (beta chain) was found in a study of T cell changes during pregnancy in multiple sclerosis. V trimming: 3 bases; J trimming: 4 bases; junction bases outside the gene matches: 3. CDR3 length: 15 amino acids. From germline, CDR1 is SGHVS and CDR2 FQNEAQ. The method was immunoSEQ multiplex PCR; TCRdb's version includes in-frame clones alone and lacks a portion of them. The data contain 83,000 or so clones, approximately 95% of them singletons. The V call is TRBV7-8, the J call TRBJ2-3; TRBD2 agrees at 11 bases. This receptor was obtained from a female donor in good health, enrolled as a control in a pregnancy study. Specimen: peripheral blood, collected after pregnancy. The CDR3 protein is CASSLTSGISDTQYF. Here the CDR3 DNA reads TGTGCCAGCAGCTTGACTAGCGGGATATCAGATACGCAGTATTTT. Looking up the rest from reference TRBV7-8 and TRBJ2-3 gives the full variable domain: GAGVSQSPRYKVAKRGQDVALRCDPISGHVSLFWYQQALGQGPEFLTYFQNEAQLDKSGLPSDRFFAERPEGSVSTLKIQRTQQEDSAVYLCASSLTSGISDTQYFGPGTRLTVL.